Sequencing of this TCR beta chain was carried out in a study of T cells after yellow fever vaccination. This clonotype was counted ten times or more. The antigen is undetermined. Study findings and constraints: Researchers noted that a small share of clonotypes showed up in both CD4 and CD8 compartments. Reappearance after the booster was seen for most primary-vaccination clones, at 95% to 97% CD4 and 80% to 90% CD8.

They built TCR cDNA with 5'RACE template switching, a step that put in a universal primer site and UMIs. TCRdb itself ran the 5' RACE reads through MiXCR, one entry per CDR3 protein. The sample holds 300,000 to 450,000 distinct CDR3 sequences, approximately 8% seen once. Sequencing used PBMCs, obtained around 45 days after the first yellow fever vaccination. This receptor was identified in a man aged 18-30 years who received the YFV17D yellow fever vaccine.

The CDR3 DNA is TGTGCCAGCAGCGTTGACAGCCCAAGCGGTACGCAGTATTTT. Protein sequence: CASSVDSPSGTQYF. V gene TRBV12-3 or TRBV12-4 combines with J gene TRBJ2-3; D may correspond to TRBD1 or TRBD2 (5 bases each). Trimming removed 6 bases from V and 8 bases from J, with 18 bases in between. The CDR3 loop spans 14 amino acids.